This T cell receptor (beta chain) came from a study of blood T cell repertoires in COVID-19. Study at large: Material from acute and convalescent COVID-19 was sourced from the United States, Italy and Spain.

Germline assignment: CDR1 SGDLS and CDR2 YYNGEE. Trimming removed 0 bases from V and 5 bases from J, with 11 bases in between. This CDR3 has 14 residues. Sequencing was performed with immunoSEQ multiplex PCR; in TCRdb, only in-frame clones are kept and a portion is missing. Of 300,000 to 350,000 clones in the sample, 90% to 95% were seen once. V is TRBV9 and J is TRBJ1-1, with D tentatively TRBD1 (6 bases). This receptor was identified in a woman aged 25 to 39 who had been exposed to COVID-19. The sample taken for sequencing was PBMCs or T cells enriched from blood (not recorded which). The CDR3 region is CASSVVTGLTEAFF. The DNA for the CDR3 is TGTGCCAGCAGCGTAGTGACAGGCCTTACTGAAGCTTTCTTT.